These T cell receptor beta chains were read from a single sample in a study of blood T cell repertoires in COVID-19. The assay was immunoSEQ multiplex PCR, and TCRdb's table has in-frame clones only and misses some. The sample lists around 46,000 clones; about 87% were seen once. The sample taken for sequencing was peripheral blood. These receptors were collected from a man aged 45 to 65 with acute or convalescent COVID-19. Each CDR3 is given with its conserved first and last residue. D genes are given only for firm matches. Part of the rows lack a size; the others show once, few, many or a class for expanded clones.

size: .; D: TRBD1; J: TRBJ2-5; V: TRBV6-5; DNA: TGTGCCAGCAGTTACTCCCTTGGACAGGTTCGAGAGACCCAGTACTTC; CDR3: CASSYSLGQVRETQYF
size: .; D: TRBD2; J: TRBJ2-1; V: TRBV18; DNA: TGTGCCAGCTCCCCGGGGCGGGAGGGCCACAATGAGCAGTTCTTC; CDR3: CASSPGREGHNEQFF
size: few; D: .; J: TRBJ2-5; V: TRBV7-2; DNA: TGTGCCAGCAGCTTAGCATCGGTGACCCAGTACTTC; CDR3: CASSLASVTQYF
size: .; D: TRBD2; J: TRBJ2-1; V: TRBV10-2; DNA: TGCGCCAGCAGTGAGCCGGAGGCTAGCGGGAAATACGGTGAGCAGTTCTTC; CDR3: CASSEPEASGKYGEQFF
size: .; D: .; J: TRBJ1-2; V: TRBV12-3/TRBV12-4; DNA: TGTGCCAGCAGCCCGACAGTTAACTATGGCTACACCTTC; CDR3: CASSPTVNYGYTF
size: once; D: .; J: TRBJ2-1; V: TRBV10-3; DNA: TGTGCCATCAGTGAGGGTAGCGGAGACTACAATGAGCAGTTCTTC; CDR3: CAISEGSGDYNEQFF
size: .; D: TRBD2; J: TRBJ2-1; V: TRBV29-1; DNA: TGCAGCTCCCGTTCGGGACTAGCGGGATCAAGAGAGCAGTTCTTC; CDR3: CSSRSGLAGSREQFF
size: .; D: .; J: TRBJ2-5; V: TRBV3-1/TRBV3-2; DNA: TGTGCCAGCAGCCAAGGGGCGGGGCCTTGGGAGACCCAGTACTTC; CDR3: CASSQGAGPWETQYF
size: few; D: .; J: TRBJ1-4; V: TRBV9; DNA: TGTGCCAGCAGCGTAGGTCCCCATGCAACTAATGAAAAACTGTTTTTT; CDR3: CASSVGPHATNEKLFF
size: once; D: .; J: TRBJ1-2; V: TRBV2; DNA: TGTGCCAGCAGGACTTTCTCTTACGGCTACACCTTC; CDR3: CASRTFSYGYTF
size: once; D: TRBD1; J: TRBJ1-5; V: TRBV24-1; DNA: TGTGCCATTGGACAGGGGGCCTCTGGGAATCAGCCCCAGCATTTT; CDR3: CAIGQGASGNQPQHF
size: .; D: .; J: TRBJ1-1; V: TRBV15; DNA: TGTGCCACCAGCAGAGAGATAGGGAGGAACACTGAAGCTTTCTTT; CDR3: CATSREIGRNTEAFF
size: .; D: TRBD1; J: TRBJ1-4; V: TRBV5-1; DNA: TGCGCCAGCAGCCCGCTGGGACAGTATAATGAAAAACTGTTTTTT; CDR3: CASSPLGQYNEKLFF
size: few; D: .; J: TRBJ2-1; V: TRBV7-9; DNA: TGTGCCAGCAGCTTAGCTAGCCTTGGGAATGAGCAGTTCTTC; CDR3: CASSLASLGNEQFF
size: .; D: TRBD1; J: TRBJ1-2; V: TRBV6-1; DNA: TGTGCCAGCAGTGAGATGGGACAGGGGGATGGCTACACCTTC; CDR3: CASSEMGQGDGYTF
size: .; D: .; J: TRBJ1-6; V: TRBV3-1/TRBV3-2; DNA: TGTGCCAGCAGCCAATCCGGGGCCGGGGGATCACCCCTCCACTTT; CDR3: CASSQSGAGGSPLHF
size: once; D: .; J: TRBJ1-5; V: TRBV27; DNA: TGTGCCAGCAGTTACAGAGATAGCAATCAGCCCCAGCATTTT; CDR3: CASSYRDSNQPQHF
size: .; D: .; J: TRBJ1-2; V: TRBV12-3/TRBV12-4; DNA: TGTGCCAGCAGTCTAGCACGACAGTATGGCTACACCTTC; CDR3: CASSLARQYGYTF
size: .; D: TRBD2; J: TRBJ2-3; V: TRBV2; DNA: TGTGCCAGCAGTGAAGCAGGCGGGAGCGGGACGTGGACAGATACGCAGTATTTT; CDR3: CASSEAGGSGTWTDTQYF
size: .; D: TRBD1; J: TRBJ1-1; V: TRBV29-1; DNA: TGCAGCGCTAAAACAGGGGGGAACACTGAAGCTTTCTTT; CDR3: CSAKTGGNTEAFF
size: .; D: TRBD2; J: TRBJ2-1; V: TRBV13; DNA: TGTGCCAGCAGCCCGGCCTGGTCGCTAGCGGGGGGGTCTGAGCAGTTCTTC; CDR3: CASSPAWSLAGGSEQFF
size: .; D: .; J: TRBJ2-7; V: TRBV5-1; DNA: TGCGCCAGCAGCTTGGCGTCAGGGTCTGCCTACGAGCAGTACTTC; CDR3: CASSLASGSAYEQYF
size: .; D: .; J: TRBJ1-1; V: TRBV3-1/TRBV3-2; DNA: TGTGCCAGCCGATTTACAGACAACACTGAAGCTTTCTTT; CDR3: CASRFTDNTEAFF
size: .; D: TRBD1; J: TRBJ2-2; V: TRBV5-1; DNA: TGCGCCAGCAGTTCTAGACAGGGGGACACCGGGGAGCTGTTTTTT; CDR3: CASSSRQGDTGELFF
size: .; D: TRBD1; J: TRBJ2-7; V: TRBV3-1/TRBV3-2; DNA: TGTGCCAGCAGCCGGGGACAGGGCTACGAGCAGTACTTC; CDR3: CASSRGQGYEQYF
size: .; D: .; J: TRBJ1-1; V: TRBV30; DNA: TGTGCCTGGAGTGTACCAAATCTACCGAACACTGAAGCTTTCTTT; CDR3: CAWSVPNLPNTEAFF
size: once; D: .; J: TRBJ1-1; V: TRBV7-2; DNA: TGTGCCAGCAGCTTTAGCGGTAGTTCTGAAGCTTTCTTT; CDR3: CASSFSGSSEAFF
size: .; D: TRBD1; J: TRBJ2-1; V: TRBV6-4; DNA: TGTGCCAGCAGTGACCGGACAGGAGGAAACAATGAGCAGTTCTTC; CDR3: CASSDRTGGNNEQFF
size: .; D: .; J: TRBJ2-1; V: TRBV14; DNA: TGTGCCAGCAGCAGCGAGAACTCCTACAATGAGCAGTTCTTC; CDR3: CASSSENSYNEQFF
size: .; D: TRBD1; J: TRBJ2-1; V: TRBV29-1; DNA: TGCAGCGTTGGACTCGAGACAGGGGCCTACAATGAGCAGTTCTTC; CDR3: CSVGLETGAYNEQFF
size: .; D: TRBD1; J: TRBJ1-5; V: TRBV7-2; DNA: TGTGCCAGCAGCTTAGCCCGGACAGGGAATCAGCCCCAGCATTTT; CDR3: CASSLARTGNQPQHF
size: .; D: .; J: TRBJ1-1; V: TRBV5-1; DNA: TGCGCCAGCAGCCGGGCTGTGACAGAACTGAACACTGAAGCTTTCTTT; CDR3: CASSRAVTELNTEAFF
size: .; D: TRBD1; J: TRBJ2-1; V: TRBV5-5; DNA: TGTGCCAGCAGCCGGGACAGGGACCGTACGCGCGAGCAGTTCTTC; CDR3: CASSRDRDRTREQFF
size: once; D: .; J: TRBJ2-2; V: TRBV21-1; DNA: TGTGCCGGCAGCAAAGCGGGACAGGGTCCGAGTAACACCGGGGAGCTGTTTTTT; CDR3: CAGSKAGQGPSNTGELFF
size: .; D: TRBD2; J: TRBJ2-1; V: TRBV27; DNA: TGTGCCAGCAGTTTCACTAGCGGGAGACGGGCCAATGAGCAGTTCTTC; CDR3: CASSFTSGRRANEQFF
size: .; D: TRBD2; J: TRBJ2-1; V: TRBV19; DNA: TGTGCCAGTAGCCGGAGCGGGGGGGCCAGGGAGCAGTTCTTC; CDR3: CASSRSGGAREQFF
size: .; D: TRBD1; J: TRBJ1-1; V: TRBV5-4; DNA: TGTGCCAGCAGCTTGTTGGCAGGGGGCCAGACTGAAGCTTTCTTT; CDR3: CASSLLAGGQTEAFF
size: .; D: TRBD1; J: TRBJ2-1; V: TRBV6-5; DNA: TGTGCCACCTGGACAGGCTCCTACAATGAGCAGTTCTTC; CDR3: CATWTGSYNEQFF
size: .; D: TRBD2; J: TRBJ2-1; V: TRBV2; DNA: TGTGCCAGCAGTGTTAGCGGGAGTGACTACAATGAGCAGTTCTTC; CDR3: CASSVSGSDYNEQFF
size: .; D: .; J: TRBJ1-1; V: TRBV4-3; DNA: TGCGCCAGCAGCCGAGGGGGATCGAACACTGAAGCTTTCTTT; CDR3: CASSRGGSNTEAFF
size: .; D: .; J: TRBJ1-4; V: TRBV7-9; DNA: TGTGCCAGCAGCTCGCTACAGGCGGGGAATGAAAAACTGTTTTTT; CDR3: CASSSLQAGNEKLFF
size: .; D: TRBD2; J: TRBJ2-7; V: TRBV7-2; DNA: TGTGCCAGCAGCTCGGGAGGAGAGCAGTACTTC; CDR3: CASSSGGEQYF
size: .; D: .; J: TRBJ2-1; V: TRBV5-1; DNA: TGCGCCAGCAGCTTGGTATCAGTAAACAATGAGCAGTTCTTC; CDR3: CASSLVSVNNEQFF
size: .; D: .; J: TRBJ2-1; V: TRBV27; DNA: TGTGCCAGCAGTCACGGGAAGGGGCAGTTCTTC; CDR3: CASSHGKGQFF
size: .; D: TRBD2; J: TRBJ2-3; V: TRBV7-6; DNA: TGTGCCAGCAGCTTTTTACTAGCGGGAGGGCCAGATACGCAGTATTTT; CDR3: CASSFLLAGGPDTQYF
size: .; D: TRBD2; J: TRBJ2-1; V: TRBV9; DNA: TGTGCCAGCACTCCGGGAGGGAGCGACAATGAGCAGTTCTTC; CDR3: CASTPGGSDNEQFF
size: .; D: TRBD2; J: TRBJ2-1; V: TRBV19; DNA: TGTGCCAGTAGCCGCCTAGCGGACCTCTCCTACAATGAGCAGTTCTTC; CDR3: CASSRLADLSYNEQFF
size: .; D: .; J: TRBJ1-1; V: TRBV28; DNA: TGTGCCAGCAGTTACGGTCAGGGGCGGAACACTGAAGCTTTCTTT; CDR3: CASSYGQGRNTEAFF
size: .; D: .; J: TRBJ2-3; V: TRBV14; DNA: TGTGCCAGCAGCCCAGGGGTTAGCACAGATACGCAGTATTTT; CDR3: CASSPGVSTDTQYF